This T cell receptor (beta chain) was captured in a study of T cell responses to AZD1222 COVID-19 vaccine. The length of the CDR3 is 15 residues. With 3 bases removed from V and 8 bases from J, the gap between germline ends came to 17 bases. Germline V CDR1 and CDR2: SGHRS, YFSETQ. Data came from immunoSEQ multiplex PCR; TCRdb stores just in-frame clones and leaves some out. There are about 120,000 clones in the sample; roughly 91% occur only once, and about 1.2% lies in the top ten. Broader study findings: It was only after the peak T cell response that any repertoires were sampled.

This clone came up a few times. Its antigen remains unknown. Sequencing used peripheral blood, obtained on day 0 of AZD1222 vaccination. The receptor comes from an adult in good health. The chain uses TRBV5-1 and TRBJ1-4, with a possible D match to TRBD1 (5 bases). Here the CDR3 reads CASSSQGGHGEKLFF. Here the CDR3 DNA reads TGCGCCAGCAGCTCCCAGGGAGGCCACGGGGAAAAACTGTTTTTT.